The next 2 T cell receptor beta chains were all read from a single sample in a study of patients and donors after allogeneic stem cell transplantation. TCRdb re-called the RT-PCR reads with MiXCR, one entry per CDR3 protein. The sample contains around 7,600 distinct CDR3 sequences, around a tenth of which appear only once. Sample: blood, either unsorted or a sorted T cell fraction (not recorded which). Receptor source: a human donor who was either an allogeneic HSCT recipient or a stem cell or donor lymphocyte infusion donor (not recorded which). It is not recorded whose cells these are; they may come from a transplant donor.

This clonotype was detected ten times or more. The genes are TRBV19 and TRBJ1-1; possibly TRBD1 for D (5 bases). Looked up from germline, CDR1 is LNHDA and CDR2 is SQIVND (reference sequence). This CDR3 is 15 amino acids long. V gave up 6 bases and J gave up 3 bases, with 17 bases separating them. The CDR3 DNA reads as TGTGCCAGTAGGCCAAGCCGGGACCACCACACTGAAGCTTTCTTT. Residues: CASRPSRDHHTEAFF.

The gene calls are TRBV6-4 and TRBJ1-1, with 9 bases identical to TRBD1. V dropped 2 bases and J dropped 1; count of bases not matched to a gene: 2. This CDR3 contains 15 residues. The germline V gene has CDR1 MRHNA and CDR2 SNTAGT. CDR3 coding DNA: TGTGCCAGCAGTGACCCGGGACAGGGGAACACTGAAGCTTTCTTT. Amino acid sequence: CASSDPGQGNTEAFF.